One and the same sample provided the 22 T cell receptor beta chains below, sequenced in a study of spatial heterogeneity in lung cancer. A single record per CDR3 protein comes from TCRdb applying MiXCR to the 5' RACE reads. The data contain some 41,000 distinct CDR3 sequences, roughly 10% of them seen just once; the ten biggest clones take up 17%. As to time point: blood at routine non-recurrence follow-up after resection. Sequences were derived from PBMCs, sampled at follow-up. These receptors were collected from a female donor with early-stage non-small cell lung cancer.

The DNA for the CDR3 is TGCGCCAGCAGCTTGGGGTGGGGCCAAGAGACCCAGTACTTC. It codes for CASSLGWGQETQYF. The genes are TRBV5-1 and TRBJ2-5; D remains ambiguous. The germline V gene encodes CDR1 SGHRS and CDR2 YFSETQ. V lost 0 bases and J 1 base, leaving 7 bases between the germline ends. The CDR3 length is 14 residues.

This clonotype appeared many times. V is TRBV6-2 or TRBV6-3 and J is TRBJ1-3; D may be TRBD1 (5 bases). Trimming left V 5 bases short and J 0 bases short, with 14 bases between. Germline values: CDR1 MNHEY, CDR2 SVGEGT. The CDR3 extends over 16 amino acids. The CDR3, as DNA: TGTGCCAGCAGTACCGTGGACATCCCCTCTGGAAACACCATATATTTT. Translated, it gives CASSTVDIPSGNTIYF.

This chain uses TRBV11-2 with TRBJ1-1; D not resolved. The CDR3 covers 17 residues. V was pared by 0 bases and J by 0 bases, with 14 bases between. CDR1 SGHAT and CDR2 FQNNGV come from the germline V gene. The CDR3 loop reads CASSLDHSSLLNTEAFF. The CDR3 DNA is TGTGCCAGCAGCTTAGACCACAGCTCCCTACTGAACACTGAAGCTTTCTTT.

The table lists this clonotype with a few counts. This chain connects TRBV5-1 to TRBJ1-1; D remains ambiguous. Germline V CDR1 and CDR2: SGHRS, YFSETQ. CDR3 length equals 13 residues. V was shortened by 3 bases and J by 1 base, with 7 bases between the two germline ends. Here the CDR3 reads CASSSDPNTEAFF. Here the CDR3 DNA reads TGCGCCAGCAGCTCAGACCCGAACACTGAAGCTTTCTTT.

This clonotype was counted many times. The chain uses TRBV7-3 and TRBJ2-5; 8 positions match TRBD2. Germline V gene data show CDR1 as SGHTA and CDR2 as FQGTGA. The CDR3 consists of 16 residues. V trimming: 4 bases; J trimming: 7 bases; junction bases outside the gene matches: 14. The CDR3 protein is CASSSSAGGGIRTQYF. The CDR3 coding sequence is TGTGCCAGCAGCTCCTCCGCGGGGGGCGGTATTCGGACCCAGTACTTC.

The chain carries TRBV28 and TRBJ2-3; possible D gene TRBD2, 6 bases. The germline V gene has CDR1 MDHEN and CDR2 SYDVKM. The CDR3 has 14 amino acids. V was trimmed by 3 bases and J by 4 bases, leaving 11 bases between them. The CDR3 spells CASSFAGTADTQYF. The CDR3, as DNA: TGTGCCAGCAGTTTCGCGGGGACCGCAGATACGCAGTATTTT.

This clonotype was counted many times. The junction departs from the called germline gene at one end, perhaps through a read error. V usage is TRBV5-1 and J usage is TRBJ2-5; 9 bases map to TRBD2. This CDR3 is built from 14 residues. CDR1 is SGHRS, CDR2 YFSETQ, per germline. The CDR3 here is CASSLEGLAEAQYF. Here the CDR3 DNA reads TGCGCCAGCAGCTTGGAGGGACTAGCAGAGGCCCAGTACTTC.

This clonotype counts as medium-sized. This rearrangement joins TRBV5-1 to TRBJ2-3, with a weak D call TRBD2 (5 bases). V was trimmed by 2 bases and J by 2 bases, leaving 21 bases between them. Germline V lookup: CDR1 SGHRS, CDR2 YFSETQ. The CDR3 covers 18 residues. The CDR3 loop is CASSFYYSGPRDTDTQYF. The CDR3 nucleotides are TGCGCCAGCAGCTTCTACTACAGTGGGCCTCGGGACACAGATACGCAGTATTTT.

This clonotype was counted at least ten times. The chain joins TRBV2 to TRBJ2-7, with TRBD1 matching 7 bases. Germline trimming cut 8 bases from V and 1 base from J; bases unmatched to any gene: 11. Germline V lookup: CDR1 SNHLY, CDR2 FYNNEI. There are 15 residues in the CDR3. The CDR3 nucleotides are TGTGCCAGCCATTGGACAGGCCTCAGATCCTACGAGCAGTACTTC. Residues: CASHWTGLRSYEQYF. Variable domain in full (rest from reference TRBV2 and TRBJ2-7): EPEVTQTPSHQVTQMGQEVILRCVPISNHLYFYWYRQILGQKVEFLVSFYNNEISEKSEIFDDQFSVERPDGSNFTLKIRSTKLEDSAMYFCASHWTGLRSYEQYFGPGTRLTVT.

This clonotype was found a few times. This chain connects TRBV6-2 or TRBV6-3 to TRBJ2-2; 9 positions agree with TRBD1. This CDR3 is 14 amino acids long. The germline V gene has CDR1 MNHEY and CDR2 SVGEGT. V lost 7 bases to trimming and J lost 7 bases; unmatched junction nucleotides: 7. CDR3 bases: TGTGCCAGCAAGGGACAGGGCAAGATCGGGGAGCTGTTTTTT. Amino acids: CASKGQGKIGELFF.

This clonotype was seen ten or more times. This sequence joins TRBV10-2 and TRBJ2-3; D might be TRBD1 (7 bases). The ends were cut back, 2 bases at V and 3 bases at J, with 12 bases in the middle. The length of the CDR3 is 15 residues. Germline V CDR1 and CDR2: WSHSY, SAAADI. The chain's CDR3 is CASSEGGGTTDTQYF. The CDR3 coding sequence is TGCGCCAGCAGTGAGGGAGGGGGCACTACAGATACGCAGTATTTT.

In its sample, this clonotype was seen many times. The chain has TRBV27 and TRBJ2-3; no reliable D call. The CDR3 runs 13 residues. Trimming stripped 3 bases from V and 8 bases from J, with 12 bases between. Looked up from germline, CDR1 is MNHEY and CDR2 is SMNVEV (reference sequence). The CDR3 DNA follows: TGTGCCAGCAGTTTCCCCCTGGCGGCTACGCAGTATTTT. The encoded protein is CASSFPLAATQYF.

This clonotype was counted ten times or more. The chain joins TRBV12-5 to TRBJ2-7, with a tentative D call TRBD2 (5 bases). The CDR3 loop spans 11 amino acids. The germline V gene encodes CDR1 LGHNT and CDR2 FRNRAP. V was cut by 8 bases and J by 2 bases, with 7 bases left in between. The DNA for the CDR3 is TGTGCTAGTCCGGGGACCTACGAGCAGTACTTC. As protein: CASPGTYEQYF.

V and J are TRBV7-2 and TRBJ2-1; D call uncertain. Germline V lookup: CDR1 SGHTA, CDR2 FQGNSA. V was cut by 5 bases and J by 0 bases, with 2 bases left in between. The CDR3 loop spans 12 amino acids. CDR3 residues: CASSRSYNEQFF. CDR3 nucleotide sequence: TGTGCCAGCAGCCGCTCCTACAATGAGCAGTTCTTC.

This clonotype occurred a few times. CDR3 sequence: CASSRPGADTQYF. The DNA for the CDR3 is TGTGCCAGCAGCCGGCCGGGGGCAGATACGCAGTATTTT. The genes are TRBV11-2 and TRBJ2-3; possible D gene TRBD2, 6 bases. CDR1 and CDR2 from the germline V gene are SGHAT and FQNNGV. V dropped 5 bases and J dropped 4 bases, with 10 bases sitting between them. This CDR3 is 13 amino acids long.

CDR3 amino acids: CASSLTTYEQYF. DNA of the CDR3: TGTGCCAGCAGCTTAACCACGTACGAGCAGTACTTC. This rearrangement joins TRBV7-9 to TRBJ2-7; D ambiguous. CDR1 and CDR2 (germline): SEHNR, FQNEAQ (reference sequence). The CDR3 covers 12 residues. Trimming shortened V by 2 bases and J by 4 bases, and 6 bases separated the two germline ends.

The chain recombines TRBV9 with TRBJ2-5, with TRBD2 as a possible D gene (5 bases). The V end lost 2 bases, the J end lost 3 bases, and 17 bases lay between the germline ends. Germline-derived CDR1 and CDR2 are SGDLS and YYNGEE. The CDR3 totals 16 residues. The CDR3 region is CASSVTGSPLKETQYF. The CDR3 bases are TGTGCCAGCAGCGTGACGGGGAGCCCCCTAAAAGAGACCCAGTACTTC. Using reference TRBV9 and TRBJ2-5 for the parts outside the CDR3, the full variable domain is DSGVTQTPKHLITATGQRVTLRCSPRSGDLSVYWYQQSLDQGLQFLIQYYNGEERAKGNILERFSAQQFPDLHSELNLSSLELGDSALYFCASSVTGSPLKETQYFGPGTRLLVL.

In DNA, the CDR3 is TGTGCCAGCAGCCCCGCGGTGGCCACTGAAGCTTTCTTT. Amino acid sequence: CASSPAVATEAFF. The V call is TRBV9, the J call TRBJ1-1; D unresolved. Trimming took 4 bases from V and 4 from J, leaving 11 bases between them. The germline gives CDR1 SGDLS, CDR2 YYNGEE. This CDR3 region has 13 residues.

This clonotype was seen repeatedly, ten times or more. The genes are TRBV5-1 and TRBJ1-4; no clear D gene. The germline V and J ends were trimmed by 4 bases and 4 bases, with 14 bases remaining between them. This CDR3 contains 15 residues. Germline lookup yields CDR1 SGHRS and CDR2 YFSETQ. The CDR3 here is CASSPEAQLNEKLFF. The DNA for the CDR3 is TGCGCCAGCAGCCCCGAGGCACAGCTTAATGAAAAACTGTTTTTT. Full variable domain (rest looked up from reference TRBV5-1 and TRBJ1-4): KAGVTQTPRYLIKTRGQQVTLSCSPISGHRSVSWYQQTPGQGLQFLFEYFSETQRNKGNFPGRFSGRQFSNSRSEMNVSTLELGDSALYLCASSPEAQLNEKLFFGSGTQLSVL.

The chain recombines TRBV6-6 with TRBJ1-6; D is possibly TRBD1 (5 bases). The CDR3 is made up of 13 amino acids. Germline V gives CDR1 MNHNY, CDR2 SVGAGI (reference sequence). The germline V and J ends were trimmed by 2 bases and 11 bases, with 10 bases remaining between them. This CDR3 reads CASSYRDGPPLHF. The CDR3 nucleotides read TGTGCCAGCAGTTACAGGGACGGGCCACCCCTCCACTTT.

This clonotype has ten or more counts. The chain employs TRBV6-2 or TRBV6-3 and TRBJ1-2; 10 nucleotides align to TRBD1. CDR1 and CDR2 from the germline V gene are MNHEY and SVGEGT. This CDR3 spans 17 amino acids. V dropped 4 bases and J dropped 2; count of bases not matched to a gene: 10. The CDR3 sequence: CASSSRDRGARNYGYTF. In DNA, the CDR3 is TGTGCCAGCAGTTCCCGGGACAGGGGCGCCCGAAACTATGGCTACACCTTC.

This chain joins TRBV14 and TRBJ2-2, with D uncertain. V was trimmed by 1 base and J by 3 bases, leaving 12 bases between them. Germline CDR1 and CDR2: SGHDN and FVKESK. The CDR3 spans 16 residues. CDR3 loop: CASSQVPDGYTGELFF. CDR3 DNA: TGTGCCAGCAGCCAAGTCCCGGACGGTTACACCGGGGAGCTGTTTTTT.